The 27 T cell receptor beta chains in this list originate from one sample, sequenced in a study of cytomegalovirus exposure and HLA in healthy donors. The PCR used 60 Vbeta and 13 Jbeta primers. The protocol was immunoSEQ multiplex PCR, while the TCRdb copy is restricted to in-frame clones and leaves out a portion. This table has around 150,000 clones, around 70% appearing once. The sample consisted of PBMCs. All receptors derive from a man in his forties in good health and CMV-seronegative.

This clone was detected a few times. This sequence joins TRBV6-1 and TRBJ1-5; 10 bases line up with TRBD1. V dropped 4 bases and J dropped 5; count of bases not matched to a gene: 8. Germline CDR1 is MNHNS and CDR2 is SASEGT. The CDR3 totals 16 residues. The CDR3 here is CASSVIRGTGDQPQHF. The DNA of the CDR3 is TGTGCCAGCAGTGTCATTCGTGGGACAGGGGATCAGCCCCAGCATTTT.

As DNA, the CDR3 is TGTGCCAGCAGCCCGGGTGGGCGGGGTTCCTACGAGCAGTACTTC. Its protein product is CASSPGGRGSYEQYF. This chain joins TRBV5-4 and TRBJ2-7, with TRBD2 as a possible D gene (6 bases). Trimming removed 4 bases at V and 1 base at J, with 15 bases between. The CDR3 consists of 15 residues. Germline V gene sequence: CDR1 SGHNT, CDR2 YYREEE (reference sequence).

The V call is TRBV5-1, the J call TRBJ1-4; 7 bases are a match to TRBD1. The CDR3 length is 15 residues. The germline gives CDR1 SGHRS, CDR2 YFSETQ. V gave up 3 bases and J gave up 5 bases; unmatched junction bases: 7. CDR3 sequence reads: CASSSYGQENEKLFF. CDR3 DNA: TGCGCCAGCAGCTCCTACGGACAGGAGAATGAAAAACTGTTTTTT.

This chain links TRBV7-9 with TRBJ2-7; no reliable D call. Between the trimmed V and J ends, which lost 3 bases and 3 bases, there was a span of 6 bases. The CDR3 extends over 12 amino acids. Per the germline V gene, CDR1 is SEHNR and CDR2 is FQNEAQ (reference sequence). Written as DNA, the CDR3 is TGTGCCAGCAGCTTCACCTACTACGAGCAGTACTTC. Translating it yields CASSFTYYEQYF.

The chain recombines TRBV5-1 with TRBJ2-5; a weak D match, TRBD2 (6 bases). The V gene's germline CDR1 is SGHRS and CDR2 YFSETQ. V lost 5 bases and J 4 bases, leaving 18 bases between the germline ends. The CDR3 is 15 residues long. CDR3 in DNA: TGCGCCAGCAGGGGGATGGACTATTCAGTAGAGACCCAGTACTTC. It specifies CASRGMDYSVETQYF.

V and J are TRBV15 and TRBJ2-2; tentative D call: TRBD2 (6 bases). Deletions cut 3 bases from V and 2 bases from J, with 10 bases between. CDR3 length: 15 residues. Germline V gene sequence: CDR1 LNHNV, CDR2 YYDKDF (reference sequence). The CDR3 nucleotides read TGTGCCACCAGCAGTGGGGGGTCCAACACCGGGGAGCTGTTTTTT. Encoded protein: CATSSGGSNTGELFF.

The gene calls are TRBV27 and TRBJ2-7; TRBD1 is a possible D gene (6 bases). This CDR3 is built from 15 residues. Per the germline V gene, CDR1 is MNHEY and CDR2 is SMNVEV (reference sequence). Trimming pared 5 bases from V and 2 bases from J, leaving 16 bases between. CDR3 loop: CASSLTGRPPYEQYF. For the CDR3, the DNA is TGTGCCAGCAGTCTCACAGGGCGGCCCCCCTACGAGCAGTACTTC.

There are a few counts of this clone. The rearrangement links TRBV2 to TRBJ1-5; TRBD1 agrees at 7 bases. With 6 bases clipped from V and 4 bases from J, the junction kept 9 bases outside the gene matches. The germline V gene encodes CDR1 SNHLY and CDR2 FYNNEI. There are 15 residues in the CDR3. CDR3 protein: CASRPGTASNQPQHF. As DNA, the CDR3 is TGTGCCAGCAGGCCCGGGACAGCCTCTAATCAGCCCCAGCATTTT. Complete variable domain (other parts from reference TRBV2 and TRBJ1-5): EPEVTQTPSHQVTQMGQEVILRCVPISNHLYFYWYRQILGQKVEFLVSFYNNEISEKSEIFDDQFSVERPDGSNFTLKIRSTKLEDSAMYFCASRPGTASNQPQHFGDGTRLSIL.

This CDR3 reads CASSQAGDTSPLHF. Written as DNA, the CDR3 is TGTGCCAGCAGCCAGGCAGGGGATACTTCACCCCTCCACTTT. V and J are TRBV4-2 and TRBJ1-6; perhaps TRBD1 as D (6 bases). Trimming pared 3 bases from V and 9 bases from J, leaving 12 bases between. The CDR3 extends over 14 amino acids. The germline V gene encodes CDR1 LGHNA and CDR2 YNFKEQ.

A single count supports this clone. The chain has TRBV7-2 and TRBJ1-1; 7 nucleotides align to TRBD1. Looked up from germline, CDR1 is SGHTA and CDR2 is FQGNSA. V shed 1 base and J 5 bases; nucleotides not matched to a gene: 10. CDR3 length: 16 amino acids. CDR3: CASSLVRQGRGTEAFF. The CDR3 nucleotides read TGTGCCAGCAGCTTAGTAAGACAGGGTCGTGGGACTGAAGCTTTCTTT.

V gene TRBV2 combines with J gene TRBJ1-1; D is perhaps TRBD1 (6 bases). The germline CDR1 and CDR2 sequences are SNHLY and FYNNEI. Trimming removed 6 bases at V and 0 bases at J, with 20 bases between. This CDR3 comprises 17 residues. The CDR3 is CASRSFGGALMNTEAFF. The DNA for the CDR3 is TGTGCCAGCAGGAGTTTCGGGGGGGCTCTGATGAACACTGAAGCTTTCTTT.

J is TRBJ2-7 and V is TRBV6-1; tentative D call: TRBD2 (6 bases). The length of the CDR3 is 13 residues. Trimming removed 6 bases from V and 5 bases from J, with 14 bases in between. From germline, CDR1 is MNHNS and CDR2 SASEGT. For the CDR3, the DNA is TGTGCCAGCAGACCCGGGGGTTGGAACGAGCAGTACTTC. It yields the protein CASRPGGWNEQYF.

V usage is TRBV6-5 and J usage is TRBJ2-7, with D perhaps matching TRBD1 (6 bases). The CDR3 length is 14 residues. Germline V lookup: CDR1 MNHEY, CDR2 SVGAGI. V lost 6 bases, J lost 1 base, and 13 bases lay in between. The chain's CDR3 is CASSRGHPSYEQYF. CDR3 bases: TGTGCCAGCAGCAGGGGACACCCTTCCTACGAGCAGTACTTC.

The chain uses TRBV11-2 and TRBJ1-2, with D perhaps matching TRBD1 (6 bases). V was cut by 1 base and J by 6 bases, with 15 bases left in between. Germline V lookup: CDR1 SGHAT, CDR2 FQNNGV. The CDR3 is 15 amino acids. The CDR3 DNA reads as TGTGCCAGCAGCTTAGCCCTGGGGGCTTTAAATGGCTACACCTTC. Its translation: CASSLALGALNGYTF.

The CDR3 DNA is TGTGCCAGCAGTGAAACCTGGACTAGCGGGACTTACAATGAGCAGTTCTTC. Its protein product is CASSETWTSGTYNEQFF. The chain has TRBV6-4 and TRBJ2-1, with TRBD2 matching 12 bases. Germline CDR1 is MRHNA and CDR2 is SNTAGT. The length of the CDR3 is 17 residues. Trimming cost V 3 bases and J 4 bases; bases outside gene matches: 7.

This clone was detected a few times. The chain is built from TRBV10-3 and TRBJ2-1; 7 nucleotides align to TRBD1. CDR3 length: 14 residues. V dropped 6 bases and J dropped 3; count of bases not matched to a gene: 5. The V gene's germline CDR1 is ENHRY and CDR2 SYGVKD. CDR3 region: CAISQGVNYNEQFF. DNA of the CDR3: TGTGCCATCAGCCAGGGGGTAAACTACAATGAGCAGTTCTTC.

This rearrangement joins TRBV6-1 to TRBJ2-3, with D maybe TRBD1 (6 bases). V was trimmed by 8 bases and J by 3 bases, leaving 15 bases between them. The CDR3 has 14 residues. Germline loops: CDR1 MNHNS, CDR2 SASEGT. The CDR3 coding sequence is TGTGCCAGCGAAGGAACAGGGTCTACAGATACGCAGTATTTT. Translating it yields CASEGTGSTDTQYF.

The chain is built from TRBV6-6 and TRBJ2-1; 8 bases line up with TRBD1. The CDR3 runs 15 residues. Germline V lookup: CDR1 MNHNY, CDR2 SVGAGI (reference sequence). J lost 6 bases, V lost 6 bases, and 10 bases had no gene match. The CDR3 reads CASSVDRGVGNEQFF. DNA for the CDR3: TGTGCCAGCAGCGTAGACAGGGGAGTTGGCAATGAGCAGTTCTTC.

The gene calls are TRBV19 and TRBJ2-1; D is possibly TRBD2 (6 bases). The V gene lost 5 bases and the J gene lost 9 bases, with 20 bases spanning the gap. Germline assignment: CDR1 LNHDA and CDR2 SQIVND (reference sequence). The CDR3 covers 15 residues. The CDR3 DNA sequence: TGTGCCAGTAGTTTCGTTAGCGGACAAAGGGGTGAGCAGTTCTTC. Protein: CASSFVSGQRGEQFF.

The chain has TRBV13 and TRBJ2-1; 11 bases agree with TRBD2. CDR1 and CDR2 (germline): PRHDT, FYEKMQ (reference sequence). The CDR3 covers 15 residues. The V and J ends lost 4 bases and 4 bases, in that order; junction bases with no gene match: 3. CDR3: CASSSRLAGYNEQFF. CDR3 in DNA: TGTGCCAGCAGCTCAAGACTAGCGGGGTACAATGAGCAGTTCTTC. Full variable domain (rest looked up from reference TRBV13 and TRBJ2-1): AAGVIQSPRHLIKEKRETATLKCYPIPRHDTVYWYQQGPGQDPQFLISFYEKMQSDKGSIPDRFSAQQFSDYHSELNMSSLELGDSALYFCASSSRLAGYNEQFFGPGTRLTVL.

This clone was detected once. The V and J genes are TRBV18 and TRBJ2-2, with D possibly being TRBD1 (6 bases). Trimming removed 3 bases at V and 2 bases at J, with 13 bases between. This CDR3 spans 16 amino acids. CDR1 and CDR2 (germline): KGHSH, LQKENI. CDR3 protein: CASSPFRDINTGELFF. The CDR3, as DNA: TGTGCCAGCTCACCTTTCCGGGACATAAACACCGGGGAGCTGTTTTTT.

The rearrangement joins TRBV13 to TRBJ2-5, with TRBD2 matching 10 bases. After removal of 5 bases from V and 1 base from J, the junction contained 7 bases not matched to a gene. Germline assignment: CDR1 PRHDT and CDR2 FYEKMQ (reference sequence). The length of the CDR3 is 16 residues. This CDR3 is CASSRSGRDFQETQYF. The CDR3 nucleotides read TGTGCCAGCAGCCGGAGCGGGAGGGATTTCCAAGAGACCCAGTACTTC.

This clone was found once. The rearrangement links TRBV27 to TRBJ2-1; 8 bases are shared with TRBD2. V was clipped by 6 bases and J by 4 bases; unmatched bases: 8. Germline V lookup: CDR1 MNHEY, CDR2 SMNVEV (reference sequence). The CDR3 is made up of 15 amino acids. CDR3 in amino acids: CASSTSGAGYNEQFF. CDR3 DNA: TGTGCCAGCAGCACTAGCGGAGCGGGGTACAATGAGCAGTTCTTC.

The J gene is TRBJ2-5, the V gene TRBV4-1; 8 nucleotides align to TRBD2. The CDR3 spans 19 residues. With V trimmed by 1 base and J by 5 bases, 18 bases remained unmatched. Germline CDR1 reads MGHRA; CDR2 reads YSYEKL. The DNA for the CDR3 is TGCGCCAGCAGCCAAGCGTGGAAAAGCGGGGGCATGGGGGCGGAGACCCAGTACTTC. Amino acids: CASSQAWKSGGMGAETQYF.

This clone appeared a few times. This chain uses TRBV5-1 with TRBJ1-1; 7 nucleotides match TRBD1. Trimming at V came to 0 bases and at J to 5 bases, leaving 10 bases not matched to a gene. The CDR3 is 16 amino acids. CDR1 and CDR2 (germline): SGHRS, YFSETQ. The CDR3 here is CASSLEGQPGSTEAFF. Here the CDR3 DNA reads TGCGCCAGCAGCTTGGAGGGACAGCCCGGGAGTACTGAAGCTTTCTTT.

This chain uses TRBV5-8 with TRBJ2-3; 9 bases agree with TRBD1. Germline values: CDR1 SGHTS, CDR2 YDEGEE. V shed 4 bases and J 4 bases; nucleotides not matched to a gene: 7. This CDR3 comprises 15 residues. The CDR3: CASSPSTGGPDTQYF. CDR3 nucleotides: TGTGCCAGCAGCCCTTCGACAGGGGGTCCAGATACGCAGTATTTT.

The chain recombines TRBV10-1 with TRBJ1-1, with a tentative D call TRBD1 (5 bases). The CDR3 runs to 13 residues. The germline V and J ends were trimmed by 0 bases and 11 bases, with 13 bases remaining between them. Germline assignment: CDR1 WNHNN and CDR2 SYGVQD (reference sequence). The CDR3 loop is CASSESGVGLAFF. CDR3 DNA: TGCGCCAGCAGTGAGTCAGGGGTGGGGTTGGCTTTCTTT.